The 3 T cell receptor beta chains reported below all come from one sample, sequenced in a study of blood T cells in healthy people across ages (dated by TCRdb to 2013 to 2016). Library preparation used 5' RACE. TCRdb records Illumina HiSeq 2500 as the sequencer. A second PCR of about 6 to 11 cycles was performed with a sample-barcoded 5' primer and a J-beta primer mix. TCRdb reanalyzed the raw reads on its own, using fastp at Q25 for trimming and MiXCR for clone calling, and kept in-frame beta chains. Each CDR3 protein gets just one entry, which takes the most common genes and DNA from the rows behind it. For this sample there are over a million distinct CDR3 sequences; less than 25% appear just once. The leading ten clones occupy around 0.7% of the sample. These same records also appear under a second study, on T cells of mothers and their children.

Material: blood. Receptors were obtained from a girl aged 2-10 years in good health.

This clonotype was observed a handful of times. The genes are TRBV3-1 and TRBJ2-1, with unresolved D. Trimming left V 1 base short and J 8 bases short, with 12 bases between. The CDR3 extends over 14 amino acids. Germline CDR1 LGHDT, CDR2 YNNKEL (reference sequence). CDR3 loop: CASSQGIISHEQFF. The CDR3 DNA sequence: TGTGCCAGCAGCCAAGGGATTATCAGCCATGAGCAGTTCTTC.

This clonotype was seen only a few times. The rearrangement joins TRBV7-6 to TRBJ2-5; no reliable D call. CDR3 length: 16 residues. Germline assignment: CDR1 SGHVS and CDR2 FNYEAQ. Trimming pared 3 bases from V and 2 bases from J, leaving 16 bases between. DNA of the CDR3: TGTGCCAGCAGCTTGAACAGCGATTCACCTCAAGAGACCCAGTACTTC. Protein sequence: CASSLNSDSPQETQYF.

This clonotype was found a few times. The chain employs TRBV6-1 and TRBJ2-5; 12 nucleotides match TRBD2. CDR1 is MNHNS and CDR2 is SASEGT in the germline V gene. This CDR3 has 18 amino acids. The trim removed 8 bases at V and 5 bases at J, leaving 18 bases unmatched. The CDR3 protein is CASGRIDASGGAGETQYF. Written as DNA, the CDR3 is TGTGCCAGCGGTCGGATTGATGCTAGCGGGGGGGCCGGGGAGACCCAGTACTTC.